Below, 8 T cell receptor beta chains from the same sample are listed, as sequenced in a study of T cell clonality in common variable immunodeficiency. Assay used: immunoSEQ multiplex PCR; TCRdb lists only in-frame clones, some missing. The data show approximately 81,000 clones, with none appearing a single time. The material sequenced was peripheral blood mononuclear cells. The receptors derive from a person between 18 and 75 years old in good health.

This clone appeared many times. The read ends 3 residues shy of where the CDR3 ends; the end is completed using the germline J gene. The V gene is TRBV5-6, the J gene TRBJ2-7, with 8 nucleotides matching TRBD2. The CDR3 consists of 15 residues. V gave up 5 bases and J gave up 1 base; unmatched junction bases: 8. The germline gives CDR1 SGHDT, CDR2 YYEEEE. The CDR3 protein is CASRFAGGYSYEQYF. The sequenced CDR3 bases are TGTGCCAGCAGGTTCGCGGGAGGTTATTCCTACGAG. Full variable domain (remainder filled in from reference TRBV5-6 and TRBJ2-7): DAGVTQSPTHLIKTRGQQVTLRCSPKSGHDTVSWYQQALGQGPQFIFQYYEEEERQRGNFPDRFSGHQFPNYSSELNVNALLLGDSALYLCASRFAGGYSYEQYFGPGTRLTVT.

This clone was counted at least ten times. The read terminates 3 residues before the CDR3 end, so the remaining end is supplied by the germline J gene. The chain carries TRBV15 and TRBJ2-1; D remains ambiguous. This CDR3 has 16 amino acids. Germline V gene sequence: CDR1 LNHNV, CDR2 YYDKDF (reference sequence). Trimming pared 2 bases from V and 0 bases from J, leaving 11 bases between. CDR3 region: CATSRTPKSSYNEQFF. Incomplete CDR3 DNA: TGTGCCACCAGCAGAACCCCTAAAAGCTCCTACAATGAG. The full variable domain, its missing parts supplied by reference TRBV15 and TRBJ2-1, is DAMVIQNPRYQVTQFGKPVTLSCSQTLNHNVMYWYQQKSSQAPKLLFHYYDKDFNNEADTPDNFQSRRPNTSFCFLDIRSPGLGDTAMYLCATSRTPKSSYNEQFFGPGTRLTVL.

This clone has at least ten counts. The DNA ends 3 residues before the CDR3 does, and the rest of the CDR3 is filled in from the germline J gene. This chain connects TRBV20-1 to TRBJ1-2; the match to TRBD1 covers 7 bases. Germline CDR1 is DFQATT and CDR2 is SNEGSKA (reference sequence). V trimming: 0 bases; J trimming: 7 bases; junction bases outside the gene matches: 8. CDR3 length: 14 amino acids. The DNA read from the CDR3 is TGCAGTGCTAGAGAGTGGGACAGACGTATTGGC. It encodes CSAREWDRRIG. The whole CDR3 is CSAREWDRRIGYTF.

At least ten counts were recorded for this clone. The CDR3 end falls 3 residues outside the read, so it is completed with the germline J gene. This chain joins TRBV6-1 and TRBJ1-2; D may be TRBD1 (6 bases). The CDR3 loop spans 14 amino acids. Germline values: CDR1 MNHNS, CDR2 SASEGT. The V end was cut by 3 bases, the J end by 2 bases, with 10 bases between. The CDR3 loop reads CASSEDSGNYGYTF. Incomplete CDR3 DNA: TGTGCCAGCAGTGAGGACAGTGGGAACTATGGC.

The table lists this clone with many counts. With the read ending 3 residues before the CDR3 end, the germline J gene is used to fill in that end. V gene TRBV2 combines with J gene TRBJ2-3; D not resolved. The CDR3 is 15 residues long. Germline-derived CDR1 and CDR2 are SNHLY and FYNNEI. V was trimmed by 7 bases and J by 0 bases, leaving 14 bases between them. This chain's CDR3 is CASKPGSKSTDTQYF. The covered CDR3 bases are TGTGCCAGCAAACCCGGGTCGAAAAGCACAGATACG.

This clone was counted at least ten times. CDR3 bases read: TGTGCCAGCAGCCCAGAGCGGGAGCGAGTGGGCAATGAG. It is translated as CASSPERERVGNE. In full, the CDR3 is CASSPERERVGNEQFF. The chain couples TRBV7-3 to TRBJ2-1; TRBD2 matches at 8 bases. The DNA ends 3 residues before the CDR3 does, and the rest of the CDR3 is filled in from the germline J gene. The junction had 12 bases not matched to a gene; V was cut back by 5 bases and J by 6 bases. Germline V gene sequence: CDR1 SGHTA, CDR2 FQGTGA. The CDR3 is made up of 16 amino acids.

This clone has ten or more counts. Read sequence stops 3 residues before the CDR3 end, and the germline J gene provides the missing end. The J gene is TRBJ1-1, the V gene TRBV7-8; 9 bases agree with TRBD1. There are 13 residues in the CDR3. Germline CDR1 reads SGHVS; CDR2 reads FQNEAQ. Partial CDR3 DNA: TGTGCCAGCGGGTGGACAGGGGCGGACCAA. Its protein product is CASGWTGADQ. The complete CDR3 protein is CASGWTGADQAFF.

This clone was seen at least ten times. The missing CDR3 end, 3 residues past where the read stops, is filled in from the germline J gene. The chain carries TRBV18 and TRBJ1-5; D is possibly TRBD1 (5 bases). From germline, CDR1 is KGHSH and CDR2 LQKENI. V lost 2 bases, J lost 1 base, and 6 bases lay in between. This CDR3 contains 14 residues. The CDR3 region is CASSPSGSNQPQHF. The CDR3 bases that were read are TGTGCCAGCTCACCATCAGGGAGCAATCAGCCC.